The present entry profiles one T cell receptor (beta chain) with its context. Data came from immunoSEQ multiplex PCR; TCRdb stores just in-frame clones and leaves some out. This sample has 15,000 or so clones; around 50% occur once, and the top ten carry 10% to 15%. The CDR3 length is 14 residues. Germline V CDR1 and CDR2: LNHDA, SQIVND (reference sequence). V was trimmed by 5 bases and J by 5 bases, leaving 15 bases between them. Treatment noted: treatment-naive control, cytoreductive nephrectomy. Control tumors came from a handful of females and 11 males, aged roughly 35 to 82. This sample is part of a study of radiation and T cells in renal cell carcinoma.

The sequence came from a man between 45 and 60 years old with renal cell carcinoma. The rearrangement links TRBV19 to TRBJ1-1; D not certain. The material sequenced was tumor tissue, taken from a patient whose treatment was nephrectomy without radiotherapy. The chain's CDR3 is CASSLARGLTEAFF. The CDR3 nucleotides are TGTGCCAGTAGTTTGGCCCGAGGGTTGACTGAAGCTTTCTTT.